The source of this T cell receptor beta chain is a study of shared clonotypes between healthy human individuals. TCRdb keeps only in-frame clones here, not all; method: immunoSEQ multiplex PCR. The sample has hundreds of thousands of clones, about 97% seen once. As defined, naive CD8 cells were CD45RO-negative and positively selected for CCR7, with terminally differentiated effector memory CD45RA+ cells excluded. A remark on this clone: Its antigen is unidentified.

Findings and caveats of the study: Clonotypes shared by all four sorted-subset donors had higher generation probabilities than non-shared clonotypes.

The CDR3 consists of 19 residues. The V end was cut by 5 bases, the J end by 2 bases, with 25 bases between. Germline V CDR1 and CDR2: SGHAT, FQNNGV. The genes are TRBV11-2 and TRBJ1-5; D might be TRBD1 (5 bases). The sequence was collected from a man aged 30 to 45 in good health. The sequencing input was naive CD8+ T cells sorted from blood. The CDR3 DNA is TGTGCCAGCAGCCCCGGGGGAGGGCGAGGGTTTTTGGGCAATCAGCCCCAGCATTTT. Protein: CASSPGGGRGFLGNQPQHF.